The following is a T cell receptor (beta chain) sequence with its context. The antigen remains undetermined. These data come from a study of cytomegalovirus exposure and HLA in healthy donors. Study-wide results and caveats: Most CMV-associated TCR beta chains were later found to appear HLA-restricted.

The CDR3 is 17 residues long. J lost 2 bases, V lost 0 bases, and 5 bases had no gene match. CDR1 SGHRS and CDR2 YFSETQ come from the germline V gene. PCR amplification relied on 60 Vbeta primers (plus 13 Jbeta primers). TCRdb keeps only in-frame clones here, not all; method: immunoSEQ multiplex PCR. The table shows roughly 200,000 clones, with roughly 90% occurring only once. The sample consisted of PBMCs. This TCR was recovered from a woman aged 18 to 35 in good health and CMV-seronegative. The chain recombines TRBV5-1 with TRBJ2-1, with 10 positions matching TRBD2. The DNA of the CDR3 is TGCGCCAGCAGCTTGGGGGCTAGCGGGAGAACCTACAATGAGCAGTTCTTC. Encoded protein: CASSLGASGRTYNEQFF.